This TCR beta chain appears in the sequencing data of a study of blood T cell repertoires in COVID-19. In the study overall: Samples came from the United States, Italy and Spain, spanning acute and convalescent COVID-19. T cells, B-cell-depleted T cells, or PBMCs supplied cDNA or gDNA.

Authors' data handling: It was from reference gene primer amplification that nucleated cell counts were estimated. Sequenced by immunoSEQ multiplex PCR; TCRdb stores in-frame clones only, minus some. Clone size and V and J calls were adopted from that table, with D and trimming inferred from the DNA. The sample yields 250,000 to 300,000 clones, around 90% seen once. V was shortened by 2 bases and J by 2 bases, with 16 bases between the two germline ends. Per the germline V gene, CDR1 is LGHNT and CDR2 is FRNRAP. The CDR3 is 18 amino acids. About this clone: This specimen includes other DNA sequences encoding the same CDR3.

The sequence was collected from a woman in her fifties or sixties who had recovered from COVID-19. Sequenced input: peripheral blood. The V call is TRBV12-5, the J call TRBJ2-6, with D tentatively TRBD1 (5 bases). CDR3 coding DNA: TGTGCTAGTGGTTTGAGACAGCCGCTCTCTACTGGGGCCAACGTCCTGACTTTC. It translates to CASGLRQPLSTGANVLTF.